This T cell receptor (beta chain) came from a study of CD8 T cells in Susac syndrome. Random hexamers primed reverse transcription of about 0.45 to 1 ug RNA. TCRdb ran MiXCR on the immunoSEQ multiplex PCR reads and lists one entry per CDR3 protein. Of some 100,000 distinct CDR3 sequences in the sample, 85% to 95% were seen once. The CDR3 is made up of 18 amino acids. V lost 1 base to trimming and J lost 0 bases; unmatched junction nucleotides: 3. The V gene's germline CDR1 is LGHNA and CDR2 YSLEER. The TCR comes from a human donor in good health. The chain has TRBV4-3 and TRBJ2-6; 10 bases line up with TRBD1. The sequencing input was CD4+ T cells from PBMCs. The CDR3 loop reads CASSQGDRGVSGANVLTF. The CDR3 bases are TGCGCCAGCAGCCAAGGGGACAGGGGAGTCTCTGGGGCCAACGTCCTGACTTTC.